A selection of T cell receptor beta chains follows, all from one sample in a study of naive and memory T cell subsets. One entry per CDR3 protein results from TCRdb running MiXCR on the 5' RACE reads. This sample has about 62,000 distinct CDR3 sequences, with approximately 8.5% found just once. These receptors all stem from a female donor in good health. CDR3s include the opening cysteine and the closing phenylalanine or tryptophan. A D gene is named only where the DNA matches it firmly. Where a row states a size, it is once, few, many or the class of an expanded clone; other rows omit it.

cdr3_aa cdr3_nt j_call clone_size v_call d_call
CASSLVSGTNGEQYF TGTGCCAGCAGTTTAGTGTCTGGGACGAACGGCGAGCAGTACTTC TRBJ2-7 few TRBV12-3/TRBV12-4 .
CSAQRGWSSNQPQHF TGCAGTGCCCAAAGGGGGTGGTCTAGCAATCAGCCCCAGCATTTT TRBJ1-5 many TRBV20-1 .
CASSFTASSYEQYF TGTGCCAGCAGCTTCACTGCGAGCTCCTACGAGCAGTACTTC TRBJ2-7 few TRBV11-3 .
CSVVGLTNAGELFF TGCAGCGTTGTCGGTCTTACTAACGCCGGGGAGCTGTTTTTT TRBJ2-2 . TRBV29-1 .
CASSGRPRDEQFF TGCGCCAGCAGTGGGAGGCCTCGGGATGAGCAGTTCTTC TRBJ2-1 few TRBV5-1 .
CSARGLRDINEQFF TGCAGTGCTAGAGGCCTCCGGGATATAAATGAGCAGTTCTTC TRBJ2-1 few TRBV20-1 .
CSVSWPISYNEQFF TGCAGCGTTTCCTGGCCAATCTCCTACAATGAGCAGTTCTTC TRBJ2-1 many TRBV29-1 .
CSASSEASYEQYF TGCAGTGCTAGCAGTGAAGCCTCCTACGAGCAGTACTTC TRBJ2-7 . TRBV20-1 .
CASSQEGTDYGYTF TGTGCCAGCAGCCAAGAGGGGACAGACTATGGCTACACCTTC TRBJ1-2 many TRBV3-1 TRBD1
CASSPPGTGLRGANVLTF TGTGCCAGCTCACCACCGGGGACAGGCCTTCGTGGGGCCAACGTCCTGACTTTC TRBJ2-6 . TRBV18 TRBD1
CASSGGTVSSYEQYF TGCGCCAGCAGCGGTGGGACAGTATCCTCCTACGAGCAGTACTTC TRBJ2-7 . TRBV5-1 TRBD1
CASSSQVLWQLDEQFF TGTGCCAGCAGCTCCCAGGTACTATGGCAGCTCGATGAGCAGTTCTTC TRBJ2-1 . TRBV11-2 .
CASSYSPLAGLYNEQFF TGTGCCAGCAGTTACTCCCCACTAGCGGGGCTTTACAATGAGCAGTTCTTC TRBJ2-1 few TRBV6-5 TRBD2
CASSYSGQTNQPQHF TGTGCCAGCAGTTACTCCGGACAGACCAATCAGCCCCAGCATTTT TRBJ1-5 many TRBV6-5 .
CASSYHIREGQATSYEQYF TGTGCCAGCAGTTACCATATAAGGGAAGGACAGGCGACCTCCTACGAGCAGTACTTC TRBJ2-7 few TRBV6-6 TRBD1
CASSRDRTQETQYF TGTGCCAGCAGCCGGGACAGGACGCAAGAGACCCAGTACTTC TRBJ2-5 many TRBV11-2 TRBD1
CASGGDRSRYGYTF TGTGCCAGCGGAGGGGACAGGAGCCGCTATGGCTACACCTTC TRBJ1-2 few TRBV28 TRBD1
CSAAGRGDTEVFF TGCAGTGCTGCGGGTCGAGGGGACACTGAAGTTTTCTTT TRBJ1-1 . TRBV20-1 .
CASSDTGFAGANVLTF TGTGCCAGCAGTGATACAGGGTTTGCTGGGGCCAACGTCCTGACTTTC TRBJ2-6 . TRBV28 .
CASSLGQSNEQFF TGTGCCAGCAGTTTAGGGCAGAGCAATGAGCAGTTCTTT TRBJ2-1 many TRBV12-3/TRBV12-4 .
CAISEHSSTDTQYF TGTGCCATCAGTGAGCACAGTAGCACAGATACGCAGTATTTT TRBJ2-3 few TRBV10-3 .
CASSRLPGLAGVSEQFF TGTGCCAGCAGCCGCCTCCCGGGACTAGCGGGTGTGAGTGAGCAGTTCTTC TRBJ2-1 many TRBV7-3 TRBD2
CASSSPTSGATKDTQYF TGTGCCAGCAGTTCTCCGACTAGCGGGGCCACTAAAGATACGCAGTATTTT TRBJ2-3 . TRBV28 TRBD2
CASSIRLAEHNEQFF TGTGCCAGTAGTATACGACTAGCGGAACACAATGAGCAGTTCTTC TRBJ2-1 . TRBV19 TRBD2
CASSYGADAGHYNEQFF TGTGCCAGCAGTTACGGAGCGGATGCCGGTCATTACAATGAGCAGTTCTTC TRBJ2-1 . TRBV6-5 .
CASSLRDRDGYTF TGTGCCAGCAGCTTACGGGACAGGGATGGCTACACCTTC TRBJ1-2 few TRBV7-2 TRBD1
CASSFEGGSYEQYF TGTGCCAGCAGCTTTGAGGGAGGGTCCTACGAGCAGTACTTC TRBJ2-7 few TRBV11-2 TRBD2
CASSPGFRDSKETQYF TGTGCCAGCAGTCCGGGGTTTCGGGACTCAAAAGAGACCCAGTACTTC TRBJ2-5 few TRBV28 .
CASSPPLYSATGVADTQYF TGTGCCAGCAGCCCACCCCTCTATTCGGCGACAGGGGTGGCAGATACGCAGTATTTT TRBJ2-3 many TRBV5-6 TRBD1
CSVYLGSPGSNQPQHF TGCAGCGTTTATTTGGGCTCTCCGGGGAGCAATCAGCCCCAGCATTTT TRBJ1-5 . TRBV29-1 .
CASRSGTVNTEAFF TGCGCCAGCAGGTCCGGGACAGTGAACACTGAAGCTTTCTTT TRBJ1-1 many TRBV5-1 TRBD1
CASTTRTGAAQPQHF TGTGCCAGCACGACCCGGACAGGGGCGGCTCAGCCCCAGCATTTT TRBJ1-5 . TRBV7-2 TRBD1
CASSYSGPVPNTEAFF TGTGCCAGCAGTTACTCCGGTCCAGTACCGAACACTGAAGCTTTCTTT TRBJ1-1 . TRBV6-5 .
CASSPGTHSNQPQHF TGTGCCAGCTCACCTGGGACACATAGCAATCAGCCCCAGCATTTT TRBJ1-5 many TRBV18 .
CASSERGSLASSTDTQYF TGTGCCAGCAGTGAAAGAGGGTCGCTAGCGAGTAGCACAGATACGCAGTATTTT TRBJ2-3 . TRBV25-1 .
CASSEGRHRAIYGYTF TGTGCCAGCAGTGAAGGGCGTCACAGGGCGATATATGGCTACACCTTC TRBJ1-2 . TRBV6-1 .
CASSMSGTSGELFF TGTGCCAGCAGTATGTCGGGAACCAGCGGGGAGCTGTTTTTT TRBJ2-2 many TRBV12-3/TRBV12-4 .
CASSFWTSINNEQFF TGTGCCAGCAGTTTCTGGACTAGTATTAACAATGAGCAGTTCTTC TRBJ2-1 few TRBV12-3/TRBV12-4 TRBD2
CARSFHWTSGPYEQYF TGTGCCAGATCTTTTCATTGGACTAGCGGGCCCTACGAGCAGTACTTC TRBJ2-7 . TRBV21-1 .
CAISRDAGTGELFF TGTGCCATCAGTAGGGACGCGGGCACCGGGGAGCTGTTTTTT TRBJ2-2 . TRBV10-3 .